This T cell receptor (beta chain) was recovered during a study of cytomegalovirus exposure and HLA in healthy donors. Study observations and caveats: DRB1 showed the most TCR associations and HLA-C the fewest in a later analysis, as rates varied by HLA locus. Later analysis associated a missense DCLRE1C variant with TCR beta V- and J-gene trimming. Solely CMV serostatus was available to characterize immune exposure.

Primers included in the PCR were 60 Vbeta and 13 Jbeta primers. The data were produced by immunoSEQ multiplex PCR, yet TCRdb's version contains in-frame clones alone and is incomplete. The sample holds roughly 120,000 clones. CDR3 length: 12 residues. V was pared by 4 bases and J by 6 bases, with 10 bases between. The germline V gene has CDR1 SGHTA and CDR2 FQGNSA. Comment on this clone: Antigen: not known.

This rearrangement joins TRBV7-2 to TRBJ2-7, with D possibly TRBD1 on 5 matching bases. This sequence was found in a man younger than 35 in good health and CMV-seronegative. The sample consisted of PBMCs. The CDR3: CASSSGQSEQYF. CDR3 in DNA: TGTGCCAGCAGCTCCGGACAATCCGAGCAGTACTTC.